The 26 T cell receptor beta chains reported below all come from one sample, sequenced in a study of T cell repertoires in cytomegalovirus infection. No cognate antigen is known for these TCRs. TCRdb reprocessed the reads via MiXCR and lists one record per CDR3 protein. This sample has hundreds of thousands of distinct CDR3 sequences, with about 33% found just once. Sequenced material: cultured CD8+ T cells from PBMCs, taken from culture after CMV antigen stimulation. Receptor source: a human donor in good health (CMV status not recorded). Some clones in this sample may be carry-over from other donors' samples.

About this clonotype: The junction and the germline gene differ at one end; a read error may be behind it. The chain joins TRBV5-6 to TRBJ1-2; D is unclear. Germline V gives CDR1 SGHDT, CDR2 YYEEEE. The CDR3 totals 12 residues. The CDR3 DNA reads as TGTGCCAGAAGCTTCCGGGTGGTTGGCTACACCTTC. It is translated as CARSFRVVGYTF.

This clonotype has a handful of counts. The J gene is TRBJ2-3, the V gene TRBV12-3 or TRBV12-4, with D perhaps matching TRBD2 (7 bases). The CDR3 contains 15 residues. Trimming took off 1 base at V and 5 bases at J, with 13 bases between the two ends. The CDR3 spells CASSLDREGLDTQYF. DNA for the CDR3: TGTGCCAGCAGTTTAGACAGGGAGGGCTTAGATACGCAGTATTTT.

V is TRBV5-6 and J is TRBJ2-5, with TRBD1 identical over 7 bases. V dropped 4 bases and J dropped 3; count of bases not matched to a gene: 9. Germline assignment: CDR1 SGHDT and CDR2 YYEEEE. This CDR3 spans 15 amino acids. CDR3 sequence reads: CASSPPRQGEETQYF. DNA of the CDR3: TGTGCCAGCAGCCCCCCCCGGCAGGGGGAAGAGACCCAGTACTTC.

This sequence joins TRBV10-2 and TRBJ2-2; 7 bases match TRBD1. V shed 6 bases, J shed 2 bases, and the junction held 6 bases outside the gene matches. The CDR3 length is 15 residues. CDR1 is WSHSY, CDR2 SAAADI, per germline. The CDR3 nucleotides read TGCGCCAGCAGCTGGCAGGGGGAAAACACCGGGGAGCTGTTTTTT. Translation gives CASSWQGENTGELFF.

This sequence joins TRBV6-1 and TRBJ1-2; D perhaps matches TRBD1 (6 bases). The CDR3 sequence is 16 residues long. The germline V gene has CDR1 MNHNS and CDR2 SASEGT. Trimming took 4 bases from V and 10 from J, leaving 25 bases between them. The CDR3 nucleotides read TGTGCCAGCAGTGGGCCGCTTTCTAACAGGGTCGCGGACTACACCTTC. It encodes CASSGPLSNRVADYTF.

This clonotype showed up many times. The rearrangement uses TRBV10-3 and TRBJ2-1; D possibly corresponds to TRBD2 (6 bases). V dropped 3 bases and J dropped 1 base, with 10 bases sitting between them. The CDR3 contains 15 residues. Germline V gene lookup returns CDR1 ENHRY and CDR2 SYGVKD. CDR3 region: CAISEEGRSYNEQFF. The CDR3 nucleotides read TGTGCCATCAGTGAAGAGGGGAGGTCCTACAATGAGCAGTTCTTC.

The sample holds many counts of this clonotype. The chain has TRBV5-6 and TRBJ2-1; D remains ambiguous. V gave up 2 bases and J gave up 6 bases, with 15 bases separating them. This CDR3 contains 15 residues. Germline CDR1 is SGHDT and CDR2 is YYEEEE. This CDR3 is CASSFGWGFVNEQFF. In DNA form, the CDR3 reads TGTGCCAGCAGCTTCGGCTGGGGTTTCGTCAATGAGCAGTTCTTC.

For this clonotype: A single base separates this from a much larger clone, so it may be a read error. The chain recombines TRBV10-3 with TRBJ1-5; TRBD1 aligns across 7 bases. This CDR3 is 13 amino acids long. Germline V CDR1 and CDR2: ENHRY, SYGVKD. CDR3 sequence reads: CVIRGQLEQPQHF. DNA for the CDR3: TGTGTCATCAGGGGACAGCTTGAGCAGCCCCAGCATTTT.

There are a few counts of this clonotype. The rearrangement links TRBV12-3 or TRBV12-4 to TRBJ2-7, with D uncertain. The CDR3 length is 13 residues. V was clipped by 4 bases and J by 7 bases, with 14 bases between them. The DNA of the CDR3 is TGTGCCAGCAGTTCCGAACCCTGGGAAGAGCAGTACTTC. Its protein is CASSSEPWEEQYF.

The V and J genes are TRBV12-3 or TRBV12-4 and TRBJ1-2; 9 bases fit TRBD1. J was trimmed by 6 bases and V by 3 bases; bases with no gene match: 20. This CDR3 contains 19 residues. CDR3 region: CASSFRTGTGTFLLNGYTF. The CDR3 DNA is TGTGCCAGCAGTTTTCGTACCGGGACAGGGACATTCCTTTTAAATGGCTACACCTTC.

CDR3 protein: CASSAGLLYGYTF. The CDR3 DNA reads TGTGCCAGCAGCGCTGGACTACTCTATGGCTACACCTTC. The chain has TRBV27 and TRBJ1-2, with D hard to call. Per the germline V gene, CDR1 is MNHEY and CDR2 is SMNVEV (reference sequence). The V gene lost 6 bases and the J gene lost 4 bases, with 12 bases spanning the gap. The CDR3 totals 13 residues.

The gene calls are TRBV6-4 and TRBJ2-5; 14 bases map to TRBD2. The CDR3 consists of 14 residues. Germline-derived CDR1 and CDR2 are MRHNA and SNTAGT. V shed 7 bases, J shed 7 bases, and the junction held 5 bases outside the gene matches. CDR3 in DNA: TGTGCCAGCAACCGACTAGCGGGGGGGGGGACCCAGTACTTC. This sequence encodes CASNRLAGGGTQYF.

This clonotype occurred many times. The chain carries TRBV7-6 and TRBJ1-1; unclear D gene. V gave up 5 bases and J gave up 3 bases, with 16 bases separating them. In germline, CDR1 is SGHVS, CDR2 FNYEAQ. The CDR3 has 15 residues. The CDR3 nucleotides are TGTGCCAGCAGCCCCGGGCCTAGGAGGGACACTGAAGCTTTCTTT. Translated, it gives CASSPGPRRDTEAFF.

Notes on this clonotype: The junction departs from germline at one end; a sequencing error may be responsible. This chain uses TRBV5-3 with TRBJ2-2; the D gene is possibly TRBD2 (5 bases). TRBV5-3 is designated an ORF whose function remains uncertain. The CDR3 length is 14 residues. The CDR3 is CASTLDGETEELFF. CDR3 in DNA: TGTGCCAGCACCCTTGACGGGGAAACCGAGGAGCTGTTTTTT.

The chain couples TRBV4-3 to TRBJ2-2; D unresolved. The V and J ends lost 4 bases and 0 bases respectively, with 15 bases between them. CDR3 length: 17 amino acids. Germline V CDR1 and CDR2: LGHNA, YSLEER. CDR3 DNA: TGCGCCAGCAGCCCTTTGGATGTCTCCTCGAACACCGGGGAGCTGTTTTTT. Its protein is CASSPLDVSSNTGELFF.

This clonotype was found a few times. The rearrangement uses TRBV28 and TRBJ2-3; D call uncertain. With 6 bases removed from V and 6 bases from J, the gap between germline ends came to 7 bases. Germline V gives CDR1 MDHEN, CDR2 SYDVKM. The CDR3 is 11 residues long. The CDR3 reads CASRTDDTQYF. The CDR3 DNA is TGTGCCAGCAGAACCGACGATACGCAGTATTTT.

The chain is built from TRBV12-3 or TRBV12-4 and TRBJ2-7, with 8 bases aligning to TRBD2. The CDR3 contains 14 residues. V lost 6 bases, J lost 9 bases, and 13 bases stayed unmatched. CDR3: CASSPLGLAEGQYF. For the CDR3, the DNA is TGTGCCAGCAGCCCCCTAGGACTAGCAGAGGGGCAGTACTTC.

This clonotype was detected a few times. This chain joins TRBV4-2 and TRBJ2-7; 8 bases fit TRBD2. Per germline, CDR1 LGHNA and CDR2 YNFKEQ. The CDR3 runs to 17 residues. V lost 0 bases, J lost 2 bases, and 9 bases stayed unmatched. Here the CDR3 reads CASSQDLMAGGPYEQYV. The CDR3 nucleotides read TGTGCCAGCAGCCAAGATCTAATGGCGGGGGGCCCCTACGAGCAGTACGTC.

The chain employs TRBV29-1 and TRBJ1-2; D is uncertain. V was shortened by 2 bases and J by 8 bases, with 9 bases between the two germline ends. The CDR3 spans 11 residues. Germline CDR1 and CDR2: SQVTM and ANQGSEA. The CDR3: CSVEKGVGYTF. The CDR3, as DNA: TGCAGCGTTGAAAAGGGAGTCGGCTACACCTTC.

The chain employs TRBV4-2 and TRBJ1-1; D is possibly TRBD1 (5 bases). V lost 2 bases and J lost 7, with 11 bases in between. Germline CDR1 LGHNA, CDR2 YNFKEQ. The length of the CDR3 is 13 residues. The CDR3 reads CASSQRQGHEAFF. CDR3 nucleotides: TGTGCCAGCAGCCAAAGGCAGGGCCATGAAGCTTTCTTT.

There are a few counts of this clonotype. V and J are TRBV6-5 and TRBJ2-5; D is perhaps TRBD1 (6 bases). Germline CDR1 is MNHEY and CDR2 is SVGAGI. Between the trimmed V and J ends, which lost 0 bases and 2 bases, there was a span of 13 bases. The CDR3 has 16 amino acids. The CDR3 region is CASSYSIRTVQETQYF. CDR3 nucleotides: TGTGCCAGCAGTTACTCGATCCGGACAGTACAAGAGACCCAGTACTTC.

The chain has TRBV7-6 and TRBJ1-6; no clear D gene. Germline V lookup: CDR1 SGHVS, CDR2 FNYEAQ. The CDR3 is 13 residues long. V was cut by 5 bases and J by 8 bases, with 10 bases left in between. In nucleotides, the CDR3 is TGTGCCAGCAGCCCAGACGGATATTCACCCCTCCACTTT. Translating it yields CASSPDGYSPLHF.

This chain links TRBV7-8 with TRBJ2-7; D possibly corresponds to TRBD2 (5 bases). Per germline, CDR1 SGHVS and CDR2 FQNEAQ. CDR3 length: 12 residues. V lost 4 bases and J 6 bases, leaving 10 bases between the germline ends. The CDR3 region has the DNA TGTGCCAGCAGCTCGACGAGGGCCGAGCAGTACTTC. It specifies CASSSTRAEQYF.

This clonotype was seen more than once but under ten times. The genes are TRBV27 and TRBJ2-7; TRBD2 matches 8 bases. CDR1 and CDR2 from the germline V gene are MNHEY and SMNVEV (reference sequence). CDR3 length: 16 amino acids. After removal of 0 bases from V and 4 bases from J, the junction contained 8 bases not matched to a gene. DNA of the CDR3: TGTGCCAGCAGTTTATCGCCCAGCGGGGGCGGTTACGAGCAGTACTTC. This translates into CASSLSPSGGGYEQYF.

The chain employs TRBV28 and TRBJ2-6, with D perhaps matching TRBD1 (6 bases). The CDR3 is 17 amino acids. Germline values: CDR1 MDHEN, CDR2 SYDVKM. Trimming pared 4 bases from V and 2 bases from J, leaving 15 bases between. For the CDR3, the DNA is TGTGCCAGCAGTTGGAGCCCTACAGGGACTGGGGCCAACGTCCTGACTTTC. Translating it yields CASSWSPTGTGANVLTF.

The chain uses TRBV4-1 and TRBJ2-1; 7 positions match TRBD1. V trimming: 3 bases; J trimming: 9 bases; junction bases outside the gene matches: 5. The germline CDR1 and CDR2 sequences are MGHRA and YSYEKL. The CDR3 is 13 residues long. The CDR3 spells CASSQGTVGEQFF. The CDR3 DNA reads TGCGCCAGCAGCCAGGGGACAGTCGGTGAGCAGTTCTTC.